Sequencing of this T cell receptor beta chain was carried out in a study of blood T cell repertoires in COVID-19. The CDR3 loop spans 14 amino acids. Germline V lookup: CDR1 SGHKS, CDR2 YYEKEE (reference sequence). V gave up 2 bases and J gave up 0 bases, with 6 bases separating them. Clones were sequenced by immunoSEQ multiplex PCR, and TCRdb holds only the in-frame ones, with some missing. The sample gives 130,000 to 150,000 clones, 80% to 90% of which show up once; approximately 9% is in the top ten. The chain has TRBV5-5 and TRBJ2-1; no reliable D call. This clonotype was sampled from a woman in her forties or fifties with active or convalescent COVID-19. Sample: peripheral blood. This CDR3 reads CASSFLSSYNEQFF. In nucleotides, the CDR3 is TGTGCCAGCAGCTTCTTGAGCTCCTACAATGAGCAGTTCTTC.